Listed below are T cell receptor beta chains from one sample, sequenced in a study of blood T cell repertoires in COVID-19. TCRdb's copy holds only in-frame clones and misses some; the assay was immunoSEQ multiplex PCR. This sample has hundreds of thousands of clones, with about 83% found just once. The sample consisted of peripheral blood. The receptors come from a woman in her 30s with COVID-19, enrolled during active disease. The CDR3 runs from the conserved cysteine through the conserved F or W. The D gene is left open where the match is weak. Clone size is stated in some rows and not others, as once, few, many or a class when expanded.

cdr3_nt: TGTGCCAGCAGCAAAGGTCCGACAGTCGGGCAGCCCCAGCATTTT
cdr3_aa: CASSKGPTVGQPQHF
clone_size: NA
j_call: TRBJ1-5
d_call: NA
v_call: TRBV21-1

cdr3_nt: TGTGCCAGCAGCGTCCGGGACAAGAGGGAGACCCAGTACTTC
cdr3_aa: CASSVRDKRETQYF
clone_size: NA
j_call: TRBJ2-5
d_call: NA
v_call: TRBV9

cdr3_nt: TGTGCCAGCAGCTCGGGGGGAGGCACTGAAGCTTTCTTT
cdr3_aa: CASSSGGGTEAFF
clone_size: NA
j_call: TRBJ1-1
d_call: NA
v_call: TRBV7-3

cdr3_nt: TGTGCCAGCAGGGGCTTGGATACGCAGTATTTT
cdr3_aa: CASRGLDTQYF
clone_size: NA
j_call: TRBJ2-3
d_call: NA
v_call: TRBV12-3/TRBV12-4

cdr3_nt: TGTGCCAGCAGTATAGGACAGGGGCCCAACATTCAGTACTTC
cdr3_aa: CASSIGQGPNIQYF
clone_size: NA
j_call: TRBJ2-4
d_call: TRBD1
v_call: TRBV6-5

cdr3_nt: TGTGCCAGCAGTTTATGGGACAGGTGGAACACTGAAGCTTTCTTT
cdr3_aa: CASSLWDRWNTEAFF
clone_size: few
j_call: TRBJ1-1
d_call: TRBD1
v_call: TRBV27

cdr3_nt: TGTGCCAGCAGCTTAGCGTTGGGGCTAGCGGGAGGGTCCTACGAGCAGTACTTC
cdr3_aa: CASSLALGLAGGSYEQYF
clone_size: NA
j_call: TRBJ2-7
d_call: TRBD2
v_call: TRBV7-2

cdr3_nt: TGTGCCAGCAGCGCGAGAGGGAGCGGCTCTGGGGCCAACGTCCTGACTTTC
cdr3_aa: CASSARGSGSGANVLTF
clone_size: NA
j_call: TRBJ2-6
d_call: NA
v_call: TRBV9

cdr3_nt: TGTGCCAGCAGCCCCGGGACAGGGTGGGATGAAGCTTTCTTT
cdr3_aa: CASSPGTGWDEAFF
clone_size: NA
j_call: TRBJ1-1
d_call: TRBD1
v_call: TRBV7-3

cdr3_nt: TGTGCCAGCAGCTTAGGGGGTGTGGGGGCAACTAACACCGGGGAGCTGTTTTTT
cdr3_aa: CASSLGGVGATNTGELFF
clone_size: few
j_call: TRBJ2-2
d_call: NA
v_call: TRBV7-3

cdr3_nt: TGTGCCAGCAGTTCCTCGGGCGGGGACCTCTACAATGAGCAGTTCTTC
cdr3_aa: CASSSSGGDLYNEQFF
clone_size: once
j_call: TRBJ2-1
d_call: NA
v_call: TRBV27

cdr3_nt: TGTGCCAGCAGCGGTAACAGGGGACTAGCGGGAGCAGGGAGTTTTAATGAGCAGTTCTTC
cdr3_aa: CASSGNRGLAGAGSFNEQFF
clone_size: NA
j_call: TRBJ2-1
d_call: TRBD2
v_call: TRBV9

cdr3_nt: TGTGCCAGCAGCTTATATCGACTAGCGGTCCATGGCTCCTACAATGAGCAGTTCTTC
cdr3_aa: CASSLYRLAVHGSYNEQFF
clone_size: NA
j_call: TRBJ2-1
d_call: TRBD2
v_call: TRBV7-6

cdr3_nt: TGTGCCAGCAGTTACTCACAGGCAACCTATGGCTACACCTTC
cdr3_aa: CASSYSQATYGYTF
clone_size: many
j_call: TRBJ1-2
d_call: NA
v_call: TRBV6-6

cdr3_nt: TGTGCCAGCAGCGCACAGGGGGAGCGGACTGAAGCTTTCTTT
cdr3_aa: CASSAQGERTEAFF
clone_size: NA
j_call: TRBJ1-1
d_call: TRBD1
v_call: TRBV9

cdr3_nt: TGTGCCAGTAGTATCCCACAGGGGGCAAGGGACACTGAAGCTTTCTTT
cdr3_aa: CASSIPQGARDTEAFF
clone_size: NA
j_call: TRBJ1-1
d_call: TRBD1
v_call: TRBV19

cdr3_nt: TGCGCCAGCAGCTACCCCTTGGCAGCGTCCTCCTACGAGCAGTACTTC
cdr3_aa: CASSYPLAASSYEQYF
clone_size: NA
j_call: TRBJ2-7
d_call: NA
v_call: TRBV5-1

cdr3_nt: TGTGCCAGCAGTTTACGTCTAGCGGGAGGAGGGGACAATGAGCAGTTCTTC
cdr3_aa: CASSLRLAGGGDNEQFF
clone_size: NA
j_call: TRBJ2-1
d_call: TRBD2
v_call: TRBV27

cdr3_nt: TGTGCCAGCAGTCTGACAGGGCTCGGTTCACCCCTCCACTTT
cdr3_aa: CASSLTGLGSPLHF
clone_size: NA
j_call: TRBJ1-6
d_call: TRBD1
v_call: TRBV2

cdr3_nt: TGTGCCTGGAGTTTAAGCGGTACTTTCTCCCCTACAGATACGCAGTATTTT
cdr3_aa: CAWSLSGTFSPTDTQYF
clone_size: NA
j_call: TRBJ2-3
d_call: NA
v_call: TRBV30

cdr3_nt: TGTGCCAGCAGCCAAGATTGGGGAGGACTAGCGAACAATGAGCAGTTCTTC
cdr3_aa: CASSQDWGGLANNEQFF
clone_size: NA
j_call: TRBJ2-1
d_call: TRBD2
v_call: TRBV3-1/TRBV3-2

cdr3_nt: TGTGCCAGCAGCTTAGCGGGAGGGGGTGTTTATGGCTACACCTTC
cdr3_aa: CASSLAGGGVYGYTF
clone_size: NA
j_call: TRBJ1-2
d_call: NA
v_call: TRBV7-2

cdr3_nt: TGTGCCAGTAGTATGGGGACTAGCCCAGAGACCCAGTACTTC
cdr3_aa: CASSMGTSPETQYF
clone_size: many
j_call: TRBJ2-5
d_call: TRBD2
v_call: TRBV19

cdr3_nt: TGTGCCATCAGTGGGGCCCAGCGGGGAAGCACAGATACGCAGTATTTT
cdr3_aa: CAISGAQRGSTDTQYF
clone_size: NA
j_call: TRBJ2-3
d_call: TRBD2
v_call: TRBV10-3

cdr3_nt: TGTGCCAGCAGCCGGACAGCCCAGAACACTGAAGCTTTCTTT
cdr3_aa: CASSRTAQNTEAFF
clone_size: NA
j_call: TRBJ1-1
d_call: NA
v_call: TRBV9

cdr3_nt: TGTGCCAGCAGCGTAGCGGCTGAGGTCTACGAGCAGTACTTC
cdr3_aa: CASSVAAEVYEQYF
clone_size: few
j_call: TRBJ2-7
d_call: NA
v_call: TRBV9

cdr3_nt: TGTGCCAGCAGCTTAAATAGGGGGAACACTGAAGCTTTCTTT
cdr3_aa: CASSLNRGNTEAFF
clone_size: NA
j_call: TRBJ1-1
d_call: NA
v_call: TRBV11-2

cdr3_nt: TGTGCCAGCAGCGTAGACGTTCAGGGGAGAACGGTGGGAACTGAAGCTTTCTTT
cdr3_aa: CASSVDVQGRTVGTEAFF
clone_size: NA
j_call: TRBJ1-1
d_call: NA
v_call: TRBV9

cdr3_nt: TGTGCCAGCAGTGAAGAGATGGCAGGCGTAGCCAAAAACATTCAGTACTTC
cdr3_aa: CASSEEMAGVAKNIQYF
clone_size: NA
j_call: TRBJ2-4
d_call: NA
v_call: TRBV2

cdr3_nt: TGTGCCAGCAGCCCAGGACAGGGCAATGAAAAACTGTTTTTT
cdr3_aa: CASSPGQGNEKLFF
clone_size: NA
j_call: TRBJ1-4
d_call: TRBD1
v_call: TRBV14

cdr3_nt: TGTGCCGCCCGAGCCGGACTGAGCAATCAGCCCCAGCATTTT
cdr3_aa: CAARAGLSNQPQHF
clone_size: NA
j_call: TRBJ1-5
d_call: NA
v_call: TRBV30

cdr3_nt: TGTGCCACCCTAGGGACTAGCGGGAGGGCCAGCTCCTACAATGAGCAGTTCTTC
cdr3_aa: CATLGTSGRASSYNEQFF
clone_size: NA
j_call: TRBJ2-1
d_call: TRBD2
v_call: TRBV24-1

cdr3_nt: TGTGCCAACCGACTGGATTCGGATACGCAGTATTTT
cdr3_aa: CANRLDSDTQYF
clone_size: NA
j_call: TRBJ2-3
d_call: NA
v_call: TRBV2

cdr3_nt: TGTGCCAGCAGTTTGTACTACGAGCAGTACTTC
cdr3_aa: CASSLYYEQYF
clone_size: NA
j_call: TRBJ2-7
d_call: NA
v_call: TRBV28

cdr3_nt: TGTGCCAGCAGCGGAACTAGGTCGGGAGAGACCCAGTACTTC
cdr3_aa: CASSGTRSGETQYF
clone_size: once
j_call: TRBJ2-5
d_call: NA
v_call: TRBV9

cdr3_nt: TGTGCCAGCAGCCCGGCCAGGGCGGTCACTGAAGCTTTCTTT
cdr3_aa: CASSPARAVTEAFF
clone_size: few
j_call: TRBJ1-1
d_call: NA
v_call: TRBV6-5

cdr3_nt: TGTGCCGTACGGACAGGCGGAGATAATTCACCCCTCCACTTT
cdr3_aa: CAVRTGGDNSPLHF
clone_size: NA
j_call: TRBJ1-6
d_call: TRBD1
v_call: TRBV10-3

cdr3_nt: TGTGCCAGCAGCCACAAAAACACAGGGAACTATGGCTACACCTTC
cdr3_aa: CASSHKNTGNYGYTF
clone_size: NA
j_call: TRBJ1-2
d_call: NA
v_call: TRBV14

cdr3_nt: TGTGCCAGCAGCCCCACTCCAGGGCTTTCGAGCTCTGGGGCCAACGTCCTGACTTTC
cdr3_aa: CASSPTPGLSSSGANVLTF
clone_size: NA
j_call: TRBJ2-6
d_call: NA
v_call: TRBV9

cdr3_nt: TGTGTCAGAAAGTCCGGGACAGGGGGGCGGGTAGCCAAAAACATTCAGTACTTC
cdr3_aa: CVRKSGTGGRVAKNIQYF
clone_size: NA
j_call: TRBJ2-4
d_call: NA
v_call: TRBV7-5

cdr3_nt: TGTGCCTGGAGTGTACAGGGGACAGGGTTTCCCGAGCAGTACTTC
cdr3_aa: CAWSVQGTGFPEQYF
clone_size: once
j_call: TRBJ2-7
d_call: TRBD1
v_call: TRBV30

cdr3_nt: TGTGCCAGCAGCCAAGATGGAATGACTCTCCTGACTTTC
cdr3_aa: CASSQDGMTLLTF
clone_size: NA
j_call: TRBJ2-6
d_call: NA
v_call: TRBV14

cdr3_nt: TGTGCCAGCAGCTCTGACCAGGGGGCTGAAGCTTTCTTT
cdr3_aa: CASSSDQGAEAFF
clone_size: few
j_call: TRBJ1-1
d_call: TRBD1
v_call: TRBV13

cdr3_nt: TGTGCCAGCAGCCCAACCCCAGGTGTCGAGCAGTACTTC
cdr3_aa: CASSPTPGVEQYF
clone_size: NA
j_call: TRBJ2-7
d_call: NA
v_call: TRBV7-3

cdr3_nt: TGCAGCGTTGAATCCAGCTATGGCTACACCTTC
cdr3_aa: CSVESSYGYTF
clone_size: NA
j_call: TRBJ1-2
d_call: NA
v_call: TRBV29-1

cdr3_nt: TGCGCCAGCAGCTTTCAAGGGGAAGAGACCCAGTACTTC
cdr3_aa: CASSFQGEETQYF
clone_size: NA
j_call: TRBJ2-5
d_call: NA
v_call: TRBV5-1

cdr3_nt: TGTGCCAGCAGCTTGCCCGCGGGGGGGCCGGGCAATGAGCAGTTCTTC
cdr3_aa: CASSLPAGGPGNEQFF
clone_size: NA
j_call: TRBJ2-1
d_call: TRBD2
v_call: TRBV9

cdr3_nt: TGTGCCAGCCATTTTCAGGGATCGCACTATGGCTACACCTTC
cdr3_aa: CASHFQGSHYGYTF
clone_size: NA
j_call: TRBJ1-2
d_call: NA
v_call: TRBV7-9